The 21 T cell receptor beta chains given below trace back to one sample, sequenced in a study of shared clonotypes between healthy human individuals. Here immunoSEQ multiplex PCR was the method, and the copy in TCRdb shows in-frame clones only, minus some. In the table there are around 1,100,000 clones, around three quarters of which are singletons. The specimen sequenced was memory CD4+ T cells from PBMCs. Subset indicated: CD45RA-negative fraction. Receptors were obtained from a man aged 18-30 years in good health. Some clones in this sample may be carry-over from other donors' samples.

A word on this clone: This sample includes further DNA sequences coding for the same CDR3. The chain is built from TRBV5-1 and TRBJ1-2; D perhaps matches TRBD1 (6 bases). The CDR3 runs 14 residues. Trimming removed 2 bases at V and 0 bases at J, with 8 bases between. Germline V CDR1 and CDR2: SGHRS, YFSETQ. CDR3 nucleotides: TGCGCCAGCAGCTTCGGACAGCCTAACTATGGCTACACCTTC. Amino acid sequence: CASSFGQPNYGYTF.

This clone turned up a few times. This chain joins TRBV7-2 and TRBJ2-1; 8 bases match TRBD2. Trimming removed 1 base from V and 6 bases from J; junction bases left unmatched: 8. There are 16 residues in the CDR3. Germline V gives CDR1 SGHTA, CDR2 FQGNSA. CDR3 bases: TGTGCCAGCAGCTTAGGAGCGGGAGAGGCCCTCAATGAGCAGTTCTTC. This sequence encodes CASSLGAGEALNEQFF.

The CDR3 region has the DNA TGTGCCAGCTCAAGTTCCCCAGGGTACGAGCAGTACTTC. It codes for CASSSSPGYEQYF. The chain combines TRBV18 with TRBJ2-7; D may be TRBD1 (5 bases). Per the germline V gene, CDR1 is KGHSH and CDR2 is LQKENI. Trimming stripped 5 bases from V and 4 bases from J, with 12 bases between. There are 13 residues in the CDR3.

The V call is TRBV7-3, the J call TRBJ2-5; TRBD2 is a possible D gene (5 bases). This CDR3 region has 14 residues. Germline lookup yields CDR1 SGHTA and CDR2 FQGTGA. With 3 bases removed from V and 5 bases from J, the gap between germline ends came to 13 bases. CDR3 region: CASSLGNREETQYF. Written as DNA, the CDR3 is TGTGCCAGCAGCTTGGGTAATAGGGAGGAGACCCAGTACTTC.

The chain recombines TRBV29-1 with TRBJ2-5; D is possibly TRBD2 (6 bases). The CDR3 consists of 13 residues. Germline lookup yields CDR1 SQVTM and CDR2 ANQGSEA. Trimming cost V 4 bases and J 1 base, with 10 bases left between them. The CDR3: CSVAGTFQETQYF. CDR3 in DNA: TGCAGCGTTGCCGGGACTTTCCAAGAGACCCAGTACTTC.

The J gene is TRBJ2-1, the V gene TRBV29-1, with 9 bases lining up with TRBD2. Germline CDR1 is SQVTM and CDR2 is ANQGSEA. There are 15 residues in the CDR3. After removal of 0 bases from V and 7 bases from J, the junction contained 7 bases not matched to a gene. CDR3 amino acids: CSVEDGGRAGNEQFF. CDR3 in DNA: TGCAGCGTTGAAGATGGCGGGAGGGCCGGAAATGAGCAGTTCTTC.

The rearrangement joins TRBV11-3 to TRBJ2-1; 10 bases line up with TRBD2. Germline V lookup: CDR1 SGHNT, CDR2 YENEEA. There are 16 residues in the CDR3. The V segment lost 3 bases and the J segment 6 bases; nucleotides outside the gene matches: 8. CDR3 nucleotide sequence: TGTGCCAGCAGCTTGGAACTAGCGGGAATAGCCAATGAGCAGTTCTTC. The encoded protein is CASSLELAGIANEQFF.

The V and J genes are TRBV30 and TRBJ2-7; D is uncertain. V lost 2 bases, J lost 7 bases, and 18 bases lay in between. This CDR3 region has 14 residues. From germline, CDR1 is GTSNPN and CDR2 SVGIG (reference sequence). The CDR3, as DNA: TGTGCCTGGAGTCCCCCCCCTCACCCGCGGGAGCAGTACTTC. Its protein is CAWSPPPHPREQYF.

V is TRBV28 and J is TRBJ1-2; tentative D call: TRBD1 (5 bases). CDR3 length: 14 amino acids. Deletions cut 6 bases from V and 2 bases from J, with 13 bases between. Germline CDR1 MDHEN, CDR2 SYDVKM. Here the CDR3 reads CASRELTANYGYTF. In nucleotides, the CDR3 is TGTGCCAGCAGGGAACTGACAGCCAACTATGGCTACACCTTC.

The chain carries TRBV7-3 and TRBJ1-2, with D tentatively TRBD1 (5 bases). CDR1 is SGHTA, CDR2 FQGTGA, per germline. Trimming removed 4 bases at V and 6 bases at J, with 18 bases between. The CDR3 has 15 amino acids. The CDR3 protein is CASSSPDQGTDGYTF. CDR3 DNA sequence: TGTGCCAGCAGCTCTCCCGACCAGGGTACGGATGGCTACACCTTC.

The V and J genes are TRBV30 and TRBJ1-3; D remains unclear. The ends were cut back, 7 bases at V and 4 bases at J, with 17 bases in the middle. There are 14 residues in the CDR3. Germline V gives CDR1 GTSNPN, CDR2 SVGIG (reference sequence). CDR3: CASDRALLGNTIYF. In DNA, the CDR3 is TGTGCCTCGGATAGAGCTCTTCTCGGAAACACCATATATTTT.

V and J are TRBV18 and TRBJ1-5; tentative D call: TRBD1 (6 bases). CDR3 length: 13 amino acids. Germline V CDR1 and CDR2: KGHSH, LQKENI. Trimming took 6 bases from V and 5 from J, leaving 11 bases between them. The CDR3 reads CASSTAGDQPQHF. In DNA, the CDR3 is TGTGCCAGCTCGACCGCAGGGGATCAGCCCCAGCATTTT.

The CDR3 nucleotides read TGCGCCAGCAGCCAAGATTTTCAAAACATTCAGTACTTC. This translates into CASSQDFQNIQYF. The chain is built from TRBV4-3 and TRBJ2-4; no reliable D call. Germline V CDR1 and CDR2: LGHNA, YSLEER. This CDR3 has 13 residues. Trimming removed 0 bases at V and 5 bases at J, with 5 bases between.

This clone was recorded many times. J is TRBJ2-7 and V is TRBV11-2, with D maybe TRBD2 (6 bases). Trimming pared 6 bases from V and 7 bases from J, leaving 19 bases between. The CDR3 runs to 14 residues. Germline values: CDR1 SGHAT, CDR2 FQNNGV. This CDR3 reads CASSHGLRGEEQYF. DNA for the CDR3: TGTGCCAGCAGTCACGGACTACGTGGTGAGGAGCAGTACTTC.

Notes on this clone: A far larger clone differs by one base, so this is likely a read error. The rearrangement uses TRBV7-7 and TRBJ1-1; D uncertain. V was pared by 1 base and J by 3 bases, with 6 bases between. This CDR3 is built from 13 residues. Germline CDR1 and CDR2: SSHAT and FNYEAQ (reference sequence). CDR3 region: CASSLGEDTEAFF. The CDR3 DNA sequence: TGTGCCAGCAGCTTAGGGGAGGACACTGAAGCTTTCTTT. The entire variable domain, with the rest obtained from reference TRBV7-7 and TRBJ1-1, is as follows: GAGVSQSPRYKVTKRGQDVTLRCDPISSHATLYWYQQALGQGPEFLTYFNYEAQPDKSGLPSDRFSAERPEGSISTLTIQRTEQRDSAMYRCASSLGEDTEAFFGQGTRLTVV.

The rearrangement joins TRBV2 to TRBJ2-3; 12 positions match TRBD2. Germline values: CDR1 SNHLY, CDR2 FYNNEI. The CDR3 consists of 14 residues. V lost 10 bases and J lost 6; bases outside the gene matches: 8. In DNA form, the CDR3 reads TGTGCCACCGCGACTAGCGGGAGAACGGATACGCAGTATTTT. Protein product: CATATSGRTDTQYF.

This clone was detected once. The V and J genes are TRBV28 and TRBJ1-5, with 10 positions matching TRBD1. The CDR3 is 15 amino acids. Trimming removed 7 bases from V and 6 bases from J; junction bases left unmatched: 9. Germline V gene lookup returns CDR1 MDHEN and CDR2 SYDVKM. In DNA form, the CDR3 reads TGTGCCAGCACCCTCGGACAGGGGGTCCCTCAGCCCCAGCATTTT. Amino acid sequence: CASTLGQGVPQPQHF.

This clone has only one observation. The CDR3 reads CASSVGLGKLSSYNEQFF. The CDR3 DNA is TGTGCCAGCAGTGTGGGACTAGGAAAATTAAGCTCCTACAATGAGCAGTTCTTC. The chain has TRBV27 and TRBJ2-1, with TRBD2 matching 8 bases. CDR1 is MNHEY, CDR2 SMNVEV, per germline (reference sequence). V dropped 5 bases and J dropped 0; count of bases not matched to a gene: 12. This CDR3 spans 18 amino acids.

The chain is built from TRBV7-6 and TRBJ1-5, with D possibly matching TRBD1 (6 bases). Germline assignment: CDR1 SGHVS and CDR2 FNYEAQ. V was trimmed by 5 bases and J by 0 bases, leaving 20 bases between them. CDR3 length equals 18 residues. The CDR3: CASSPPLTQGDSNQPQHF. In DNA, the CDR3 is TGTGCCAGCAGCCCACCACTTACACAGGGCGATAGCAATCAGCCCCAGCATTTT.

The rearrangement joins TRBV7-8 to TRBJ2-3; 7 bases agree with TRBD2. The CDR3 has 15 amino acids. V lost 7 bases and J lost 2; bases outside the gene matches: 9. Germline V CDR1 and CDR2: SGHVS, FQNEAQ. CDR3 sequence (DNA): TGTGCCAGCACCGAGCGGGGCGGTGACACAGATACGCAGTATTTT. This translates into CASTERGGDTDTQYF.

This clone was recorded only once. The chain couples TRBV30 to TRBJ1-6, with TRBD1 identical over 8 bases. The CDR3 length is 14 residues. CDR1 and CDR2 (germline): GTSNPN, SVGIG (reference sequence). The J segment lost 7 bases and the V segment lost 2 bases, leaving 4 bases of the junction unmatched. CDR3 sequence: CAWSPRQGNSPLHF. CDR3 sequence (DNA): TGTGCCTGGAGTCCTCGACAGGGGAATTCACCCCTCCACTTT.